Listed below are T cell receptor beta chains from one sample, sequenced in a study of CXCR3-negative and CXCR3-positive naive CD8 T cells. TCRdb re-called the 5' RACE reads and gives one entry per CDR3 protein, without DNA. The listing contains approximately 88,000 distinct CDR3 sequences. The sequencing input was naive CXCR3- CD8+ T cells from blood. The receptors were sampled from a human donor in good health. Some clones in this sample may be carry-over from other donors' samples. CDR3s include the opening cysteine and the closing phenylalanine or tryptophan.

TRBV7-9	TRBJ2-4	CASSSDRGLAKNIQYF
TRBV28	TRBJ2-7	CASRLAGGPDEQYF
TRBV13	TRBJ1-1	CASSLGTGGRTEAFF
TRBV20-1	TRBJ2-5	CSAGSTRTAQETQYF
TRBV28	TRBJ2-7	CASTGVGSSYEQYF
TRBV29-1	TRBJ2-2	CSVRLAAGELFF
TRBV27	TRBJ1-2	CASSLTALVPYGYTF
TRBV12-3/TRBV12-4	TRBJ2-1	CASSLPGGRGEQFF
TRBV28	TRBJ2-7	CASSFGLYYEQYF
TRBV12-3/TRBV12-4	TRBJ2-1	CASSPLLGLGNEQFF
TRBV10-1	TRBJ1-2	CASSSPHGQDHYGYTF
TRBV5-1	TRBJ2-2	CASRDSNTGELFF
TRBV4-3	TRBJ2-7	CASSQGVTTYEQYF
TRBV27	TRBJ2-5	CASSLWSSGVQETQYF
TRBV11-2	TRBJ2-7	CASSLGASPSYEQYF
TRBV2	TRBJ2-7	CASSGLAGGLHEQYF
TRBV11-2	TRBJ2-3	CASSLSGSMDTQYF
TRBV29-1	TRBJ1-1	CSVETGEATEAFF
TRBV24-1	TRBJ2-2	CATSPGRAGELFF
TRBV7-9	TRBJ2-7	CASSLVGQGLSYEQYF
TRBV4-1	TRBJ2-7	CASSQDVLAGVSYEQYF
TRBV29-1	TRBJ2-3	CSVSLSAGDTQYF
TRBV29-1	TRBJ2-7	CSVGAGGYEQYF
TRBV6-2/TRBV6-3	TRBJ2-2	CASSYSASEYNTGELFF
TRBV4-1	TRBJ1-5	CASSPSSLIEPQHF
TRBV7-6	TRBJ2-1	CASSLGGDGPYNEQFF
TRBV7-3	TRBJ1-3	CASSLNPPGRLLGNTIYF
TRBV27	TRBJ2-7	CASSSQGRAYEQYF
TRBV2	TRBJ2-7	CASSDYRVEQYF
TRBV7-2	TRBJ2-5	CASSLDRGRGGLTETQYF